This T cell receptor beta chain was recovered during a study of shared clonotypes between healthy human individuals. The CDR3 length is 13 residues. V was cut by 4 bases and J by 0 bases, with 7 bases left in between. Germline CDR1 SGHRS, CDR2 YFSETQ. Sequenced by immunoSEQ multiplex PCR; TCRdb stores in-frame clones only, minus some. The sample lists about a million clones, approximately 80% occurring once. Details on this clone: The same CDR3 can be traced to other DNA sequences in this sample.

The sequenced sample consisted of memory CD4+ T cells from PBMCs. Subset in this sample: CD45RA-negative fraction. The chain combines TRBV5-1 with TRBJ1-1, with D uncertain. The TCR originated in a man between 18 and 29 years old in good health. Some clones in this sample may be carry-over from other donors' samples. Here the CDR3 reads CASSGSMNTEAFF. The CDR3 nucleotides are TGCGCCAGCAGCGGATCCATGAACACTGAAGCTTTCTTT.